This T cell receptor beta chain came from a study of blood T cell repertoires in COVID-19. The length of the CDR3 is 15 residues. Looked up from germline, CDR1 is SGHRS and CDR2 is YFSETQ. V lost 3 bases, J lost 3 bases, and 15 bases lay in between. Assay: immunoSEQ multiplex PCR; the TCRdb copy retains only in-frame clones and omits some. Among 300,000 or so clones listed, 75% to 90% were seen once. The receptor was isolated from a woman aged 30 to 39 with COVID-19, enrolled during active disease. The specimen was peripheral blood. V gene TRBV5-1 combines with J gene TRBJ2-5; weak D call: TRBD2 (6 bases). The CDR3 bases are TGCGCCAGCAGCTCCGTGGCGGGAAGGGAAGAGACCCAGTACTTC. This codes for CASSSVAGREETQYF. Filled out from reference TRBV5-1 and TRBJ2-5, the complete variable domain reads KAGVTQTPRYLIKTRGQQVTLSCSPISGHRSVSWYQQTPGQGLQFLFEYFSETQRNKGNFPGRFSGRQFSNSRSEMNVSTLELGDSALYLCASSSVAGREETQYFGPGTRLLVL.